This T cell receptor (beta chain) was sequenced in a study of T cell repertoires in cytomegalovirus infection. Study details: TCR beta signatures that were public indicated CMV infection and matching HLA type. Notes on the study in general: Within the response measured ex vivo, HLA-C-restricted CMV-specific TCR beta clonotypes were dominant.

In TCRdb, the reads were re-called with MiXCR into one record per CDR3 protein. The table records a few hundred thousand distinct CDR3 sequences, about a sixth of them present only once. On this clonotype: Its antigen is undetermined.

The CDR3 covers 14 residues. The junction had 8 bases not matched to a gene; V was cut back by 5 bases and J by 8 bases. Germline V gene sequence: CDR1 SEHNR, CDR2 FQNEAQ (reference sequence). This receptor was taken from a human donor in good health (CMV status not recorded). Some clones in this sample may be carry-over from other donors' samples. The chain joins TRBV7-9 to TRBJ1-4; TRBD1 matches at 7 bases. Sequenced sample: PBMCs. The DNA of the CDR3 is TGTGCCAGCAGCCGACGGGGGACAGTAGAAAAACTGTTTTTT. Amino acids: CASSRRGTVEKLFF.